The source of this T cell receptor (beta chain) is a study of CD8+ T cells in alopecia areata. CD4+ and CD8+ T cells were sorted from PBMCs stained for CD3, CD4 and CD8. Investigators isolated RNA and reverse transcribed it into cDNA to act as the sequencing template. Clones were sequenced by immunoSEQ multiplex PCR, and TCRdb holds only the in-frame ones, with some missing. The table has approximately 30,000 clones, around 62% seen once. V lost 1 base, J lost 6 bases, and 16 bases lay in between. The CDR3 has 16 amino acids. In germline, CDR1 is SEHNR, CDR2 FQNEAQ (reference sequence). The study's findings and limits: Scalp sequencing captures resident alphabeta T cells of normal skin too.

This clone was seen a few times. Its antigen is currently unknown. The chain carries TRBV7-9 and TRBJ2-1; D gene uncertain. The sample was NKG2D-high CD8+ T cells sorted from blood. The TCR sequence derives from a human donor with alopecia areata. Here the CDR3 DNA reads TGTGCCAGCAGCTTAGTCCACGACCCCTCAGGCAATGAGCAGTTCTTC. Translating it yields CASSLVHDPSGNEQFF.